A single sample is the source of the 5 T cell receptor gamma chains below, sequenced in a study of Vδ1+ human thymocytes. Their antigen targets remain unknown. The template was reverse-transcribed extracted RNA. Pooled V-gene forward primers with one constant-region reverse primer generated the CDR3 amplicons by multiplex PCR. TCRdb reprocessed the multiplex PCR reads through CATT. This sample has around 11,000 gamma-chain clones, with around 40% found just once. Whole-study findings and limits: In the thymus, TRG and TRD repertoires looked highly polyclonal with Gaussian CDR3 lengths.

Source material: Vdelta1+ gamma-delta thymocytes from the thymus. Noted subset: FACS-sorted CD3+ TCRalphabeta- TCRVdelta1+ TCRVdelta2- thymocytes. These receptors originate from a boy under two years old who had congenital heart surgery.

Points on this clone: A much larger clone differs from this one at a single base, so this may be a read error. The V call is TRGV5, the J call TRGJ1 or TRGJ2. The J gene comes from matching the DNA to germline here; TCRdb lacks it. Looked up from germline, CDR1 is VINAFY and CDR2 is YDVSNSKD. V trimming: 4 bases; J trimming: 9 bases; junction bases outside the gene matches: 6. This CDR3 comprises 11 residues. The DNA for the CDR3 is TGTGCCACCTGGGATAGTTTTAAGAAACTCTTT. Residues: CATWDSFKKLF.

A few counts support this clone. The V and J genes are TRGV5 and TRGJP2. The V gene end was trimmed by 0 bases and the J gene end by 4 bases; junction bases not matched to a gene: 5. CDR3 length: 15 residues. Germline V lookup: CDR1 VINAFY, CDR2 YDVSNSKD. The CDR3 DNA sequence: TGTGCCACCTGGGACAGGCCGTTTAGTGATTGGATCAAGACGTTT. Residues: CATWDRPFSDWIKTF.

This clone was picked up a small number of times. The J gene is TRGJ1 or TRGJ2, the V gene TRGV3. The J gene, absent from TCRdb, was called here by matching the DNA to germline. Losses at the gene ends were 0 bases for V and 6 bases for J; bases not matched to a gene: 5. The CDR3 loop spans 13 amino acids. CDR1 and CDR2 (germline): VTNTFY, YDVSTARD (reference sequence). The CDR3 loop is CATWDRPRYKKLF. The CDR3, as DNA: TGTGCCACCTGGGACAGGCCTCGTTATAAGAAACTCTTT.

The V and J genes are TRGV4 and TRGJ1 or TRGJ2. Since TCRdb gives no J gene, matching the DNA to germline was used here to assign it. The V gene's germline CDR1 is EGSTGY and CDR2 YDSYTSSV. Trimming cost V 0 bases and J 1 base; bases outside gene matches: 21. There are 20 residues in the CDR3. CDR3 sequence: CATWDGPPFPPCANYYKKLF. The CDR3 DNA reads TGTGCCACCTGGGATGGGCCGCCTTTCCCGCCCTGCGCTAATTATTATAAGAAACTCTTT.

The genes are TRGV4 and TRGJ1 or TRGJ2. The J gene is absent in TCRdb and was assigned here via DNA matching to germline. The J segment lost 11 bases and the V segment lost 3 bases, leaving 7 bases of the junction unmatched. Germline V gene data show CDR1 as EGSTGY and CDR2 as YDSYTSSV. CDR3 length: 11 amino acids. The CDR3 loop reads CATWDYEEKLF. The CDR3 nucleotides are TGTGCCACCTGGGATTACGAAGAGAAACTCTTT.